In this sample, the clone carrying this T cell receptor beta chain turned up a few times. Its antigen remains unknown. CDR1 and CDR2 from the germline V gene are LGHNA and YSLEER. J lost 6 bases, V lost 3 bases, and 4 bases had no gene match. The CDR3 extends over 14 amino acids. This entry comes from a study of identical twins. TCRdb re-analysed the 5' RACE reads in MiXCR, keeping a single row per CDR3 protein. This table has about 660,000 distinct CDR3 sequences, less than 10% appearing once. Points from the study as a whole: Surplus twin overlap in beta out-of-frame sequences was less pronounced. Conclusions were drawn cross-sectionally by statistical analysis, without following the same donors. Beta clonotypes that were abundant in cord blood contained fewer insertions, a pattern absent from memory repertoires.

These data were also filed under a second study, of yellow fever vaccine responses in identical twins. That work adds: Twins' vaccine T cell response reportedly gave the appearance of partial convergence and partial personalization.

The rearrangement uses TRBV4-3 and TRBJ2-4; 8 nucleotides line up with TRBD1. The sample was PBMCs. This TCR came from a woman between 18 and 29 years old in good health. The CDR3 region is CASSQQTGGNIQYF. The CDR3, as DNA: TGCGCCAGCAGCCAGCAAACAGGGGGAAACATTCAGTACTTC.